These 29 T cell receptor beta chains originate from one sample sequenced in a study of beta chain features in type 1 diabetes (dated by TCRdb to between 2018 and 2020). Libraries were prepared through the immunoSEQ multiplex PCR assay. The entire amount of isolated RNA was reverse transcribed using the High Capacity cDNA Reverse Transcription Kit, so the sequenced TCRB transcripts were expressed ones. TCRdb provides this immuneACCESS table in a form limited to in-frame rearrangements. Some clones are lacking; in checked studies, under half of them reflect an unresolved V gene, and why the rest are absent is not known. Recorded for this sample are roughly 150,000 clones; about 8.1% of them occurred a single time. The top ten constitute around 0.65% of the sample. The sequenced material came from central memory CD4+ T cells from blood. These receptors were obtained from a man younger than 30 in good health.

There are a few counts of this clone. The chain employs TRBV4-2 and TRBJ2-2; a weak D match, TRBD1 (5 bases). Germline loops: CDR1 LGHNA, CDR2 YNFKEQ. V shed 2 bases and J shed 0 bases, with 16 bases lying between them. This CDR3 region has 18 residues. The CDR3 region has the DNA TGTGCCAGCAGCCAAACGGTGGGGCTCACCGCGAACACCGGGGAGCTGTTTTTT. Translating it yields CASSQTVGLTANTGELFF.

The V call is TRBV6-1, the J call TRBJ2-7; D is perhaps TRBD1 (6 bases). The V and J ends lost 8 bases and 4 bases respectively, with 12 bases between them. Germline CDR1 and CDR2: MNHNS and SASEGT. This CDR3 spans 12 amino acids. CDR3 loop: CASRDTCYEQYF. CDR3 bases: TGTGCCAGCCGGGACACATGTTACGAGCAGTACTTC.

In its sample, this clone was seen a few times. The chain employs TRBV7-2 and TRBJ2-7, with a tentative D call TRBD2 (5 bases). Trimming took 3 bases from V and 6 from J, leaving 18 bases between them. The CDR3 extends over 15 amino acids. Germline V gene lookup returns CDR1 SGHTA and CDR2 FQGNSA. Here the CDR3 DNA reads TGTGCCAGCAGCTTGGCGGGCCAGCTAAGACCCGAGCAGTACTTC. This encodes CASSLAGQLRPEQYF.

CDR3 sequence reads: CASSQGNAGREKLFF. CDR3 coding DNA: TGCGCCAGCAGCCAAGGGAACGCAGGGAGGGAAAAACTGTTTTTT. This chain connects TRBV4-1 to TRBJ1-4; maybe TRBD1 (5 bases). V was cut by 1 base and J by 8 bases, with 14 bases left in between. Germline CDR1 and CDR2: MGHRA and YSYEKL. The CDR3 runs to 15 residues.

As regards this clone: The same CDR3 also results from other DNA sequences found in this sample. The gene calls are TRBV4-2 and TRBJ1-5; D remains unclear. CDR3 length: 17 residues. V shed 0 bases and J shed 0 bases, with 12 bases lying between them. Germline-derived CDR1 and CDR2 are LGHNA and YNFKEQ. CDR3 in DNA: TGTGCCAGCAGCCAAGAGATAGGAGCCCCTAGCAATCAGCCCCAGCATTTT. Translation gives CASSQEIGAPSNQPQHF.

V gene TRBV25-1 combines with J gene TRBJ1-1; D is ambiguous. Germline V gene lookup returns CDR1 MGHDK and CDR2 SYGVNS. The CDR3 runs to 14 residues. V lost 5 bases, J lost 0 bases, and 10 bases lay in between. As DNA, the CDR3 is TGTGCCAGCAGTCCTCACATCTTGAACACTGAAGCTTTCTTT. It encodes CASSPHILNTEAFF.

V and J are TRBV9 and TRBJ1-6; a possible D gene is TRBD1 (5 bases). V was shortened by 3 bases and J by 7 bases, with 14 bases between the two germline ends. Germline lookup yields CDR1 SGDLS and CDR2 YYNGEE. The CDR3 consists of 15 residues. DNA for the CDR3: TGTGCCAGCAGCGCCACGGGGGTCCTCAATTCACCCCTCCACTTT. Protein sequence: CASSATGVLNSPLHF.

This clone was observed a handful of times. Other DNA sequences in the same sample also yield this CDR3. The rearrangement uses TRBV30 and TRBJ1-6; D call uncertain. CDR1 GTSNPN and CDR2 SVGIG come from the germline V gene (reference sequence). This CDR3 has 11 amino acids. V gave up 2 bases and J gave up 7 bases, with 3 bases separating them. The CDR3 nucleotides read TGTGCCTGGAGTCTAAATTCACCCCTCCACTTT. Amino acid sequence: CAWSLNSPLHF.

This clone showed up just a few times. The chain joins TRBV11-3 to TRBJ2-1; 8 bases line up with TRBD2. Germline CDR1 is SGHNT and CDR2 is YENEEA. The CDR3 consists of 15 residues. Germline trimming cut 5 bases from V and 2 bases from J; bases unmatched to any gene: 5. This CDR3 is CASSESGSAYNEQFF. The CDR3 DNA reads TGTGCCAGCAGCGAGAGCGGGAGCGCCTACAATGAGCAGTTCTTC. Filled out from reference TRBV11-3 and TRBJ2-1, the complete variable domain reads EAGVVQSPRYKIIEKKQPVAFWCNPISGHNTLYWYLQNLGQGPELLIRYENEEAVDDSQLPKDRFSAERLKGVDSTLKIQPAELGDSAVYLCASSESGSAYNEQFFGPGTRLTVL.

Many counts were recorded for this clone. V usage is TRBV16 and J usage is TRBJ1-5; D gene unclear. In germline, CDR1 is KGHSY, CDR2 FQNENV. Trimming pared 0 bases from V and 5 bases from J, leaving 5 bases between. The CDR3 covers 13 residues. The CDR3 region has the DNA TGTGCCAGCAGCCAATCCGGGTATCAGCCCCAGCATTTT. Its translation: CASSQSGYQPQHF.

This clone was counted between two and nine times. The CDR3 region is CASSQGQGVYEQYF. The CDR3 DNA reads as TGTGCCAGCAGCCAGGGACAGGGTGTCTACGAGCAGTACTTC. The rearrangement joins TRBV2 to TRBJ2-7; 9 bases agree with TRBD1. After removal of 6 bases from V and 3 bases from J, the junction contained 6 bases not matched to a gene. Germline V CDR1 and CDR2: SNHLY, FYNNEI. CDR3 length equals 14 residues.

J is TRBJ1-1 and V is TRBV30; 8 bases match TRBD1. V lost 5 bases to trimming and J lost 7 bases; unmatched junction nucleotides: 6. CDR3 length: 12 amino acids. Germline assignment: CDR1 GTSNPN and CDR2 SVGIG (reference sequence). The CDR3: CAWAGGGGEAFF. As DNA, the CDR3 is TGTGCCTGGGCAGGGGGCGGGGGTGAAGCTTTCTTT.

The CDR3 loop is CASTVTTGSNEQFF. In DNA, the CDR3 is TGCGCCAGCACTGTGACCACGGGGAGCAATGAGCAGTTCTTC. The genes are TRBV5-1 and TRBJ2-1; D may be TRBD2 (5 bases). The V end lost 6 bases, the J end lost 6 bases, and 16 bases lay between the germline ends. CDR3 length: 14 amino acids. The germline gives CDR1 SGHRS, CDR2 YFSETQ.

This clone occurred many times. The chain uses TRBV27 and TRBJ2-1; D perhaps matches TRBD1 (5 bases). V lost 6 bases to trimming and J lost 5 bases, with 14 bases between them. The CDR3 is made up of 14 amino acids. Germline V gene sequence: CDR1 MNHEY, CDR2 SMNVEV (reference sequence). The CDR3 sequence: CASSPWTNDNEQFF. CDR3 sequence (DNA): TGTGCCAGCAGCCCCTGGACAAATGACAATGAGCAGTTCTTC.

Many counts were recorded for this clone. V and J are TRBV7-9 and TRBJ1-2; D might be TRBD1 (6 bases). The CDR3 contains 15 residues. V lost 5 bases and J lost 4, with 17 bases in between. Looked up from germline, CDR1 is SEHNR and CDR2 is FQNEAQ (reference sequence). The CDR3 DNA reads as TGTGCCAGCAGCCAAGGTCGGACAGCTATCTATGGCTACACCTTC. As protein: CASSQGRTAIYGYTF.

This clone was detected a few times. This sequence joins TRBV6-4 and TRBJ2-4, with 11 bases fitting TRBD1. Unmatched junction bases numbered 3, after V lost 6 bases and J lost 8 bases. Germline assignment: CDR1 MRHNA and CDR2 SNTAGT. The CDR3 spans 13 residues. As DNA, the CDR3 is TGTGCCAGCAGGAGGGACAGGGGGGACATTCAGTACTTC. Its translation: CASRRDRGDIQYF.

The table lists this clone with many counts. V gene TRBV30 combines with J gene TRBJ2-2, with 7 bases identical to TRBD2. The V and J ends lost 4 bases and 1 base, in that order; junction bases with no gene match: 0. The CDR3 consists of 13 residues. CDR1 and CDR2 (germline): GTSNPN, SVGIG (reference sequence). The CDR3 nucleotides read TGTGCCTGGACGGGGGGGAACACCGGGGAGCTGTTTTTT. Its protein product is CAWTGGNTGELFF.

There are a few counts of this clone. J is TRBJ1-1 and V is TRBV6-1; D perhaps matches TRBD1 (6 bases). Per the germline V gene, CDR1 is MNHNS and CDR2 is SASEGT. Trimming cost V 4 bases and J 4 bases, with 7 bases left between them. The length of the CDR3 is 12 residues. The CDR3 loop is CASSARGTEAFF. The CDR3 nucleotides read TGTGCCAGCAGTGCCAGGGGCACTGAAGCTTTCTTT.

This clone was counted between two and nine times. V gene TRBV30 combines with J gene TRBJ1-5; 7 nucleotides match TRBD1. V gave up 1 base and J gave up 0 bases; unmatched junction bases: 3. There are 15 residues in the CDR3. CDR1 is GTSNPN and CDR2 is SVGIG in the germline V gene (reference sequence). CDR3 amino acids: CAWSATGDSNQPQHF. As DNA, the CDR3 is TGTGCCTGGAGTGCTACAGGGGATAGCAATCAGCCCCAGCATTTT.

This clone has at least ten counts. J is TRBJ2-1 and V is TRBV30, with D perhaps TRBD1 (6 bases). The V end was cut by 0 bases, the J end by 15 bases, with 18 bases between. Germline V gives CDR1 GTSNPN, CDR2 SVGIG (reference sequence). This CDR3 contains 13 residues. This CDR3 reads CAWSVQGVRVRFF. The CDR3 DNA reads as TGTGCCTGGAGTGTACAGGGTGTGAGGGTTCGGTTCTTC.

This chain connects TRBV6-1 to TRBJ2-6; D gene uncertain. Between the trimmed V and J ends, which lost 4 bases and 0 bases, there was a span of 7 bases. The V gene's germline CDR1 is MNHNS and CDR2 SASEGT. The length of the CDR3 is 15 residues. The CDR3 protein is CASSVQFSGANVLTF. The CDR3 nucleotides are TGTGCCAGCAGTGTACAGTTCTCTGGGGCCAACGTCCTGACTTTC.

This clone was counted between two and nine times. This chain joins TRBV6-6 and TRBJ1-5; TRBD1 is a possible D gene (6 bases). This CDR3 is built from 13 residues. V lost 7 bases and J lost 5, with 12 bases in between. Germline V gene lookup returns CDR1 MNHNY and CDR2 SVGAGI (reference sequence). The DNA of the CDR3 is TGTGCCAGCATGAGGGGGAGGGATCAGCCCCAGCATTTT. Translation: CASMRGRDQPQHF.

This clone turned up a few times. V usage is TRBV4-1 and J usage is TRBJ2-5, with 8 bases fitting TRBD2. Germline V lookup: CDR1 MGHRA, CDR2 YSYEKL. V was pared by 4 bases and J by 4 bases, with 5 bases of the junction left unmatched. The CDR3 loop spans 14 amino acids. CDR3 bases: TGCGCCAGCAGCCTCTCAGCGGGAGTAGAGACCCAGTACTTC. Protein sequence: CASSLSAGVETQYF.

J is TRBJ2-6 and V is TRBV5-4; D gene unclear. CDR1 SGHNT and CDR2 YYREEE come from the germline V gene (reference sequence). Trimming removed 0 bases at V and 1 base at J, with 11 bases between. This CDR3 contains 17 residues. The CDR3 DNA follows: TGTGCCAGCAGCTTGGAGACGGTAGCTTCTGGGGCCAACGTCCTGACTTTC. Residues: CASSLETVASGANVLTF.

The chain combines TRBV2 with TRBJ2-4, with D perhaps matching TRBD1 (6 bases). Between the trimmed V and J ends, which lost 10 bases and 6 bases, there was a span of 16 bases. The CDR3 extends over 13 amino acids. Germline loops: CDR1 SNHLY, CDR2 FYNNEI. CDR3 in amino acids: CANAQGWGNIQYF. CDR3 DNA sequence: TGTGCCAACGCACAGGGTTGGGGAAACATTCAGTACTTC.

The V gene is TRBV30, the J gene TRBJ2-5; 11 bases are shared with TRBD2. The CDR3 runs 16 residues. Trimming cost V 3 bases and J 1 base; bases outside gene matches: 7. CDR1 is GTSNPN and CDR2 is SVGIG in the germline V gene (reference sequence). The CDR3 DNA reads TGTGCCTGGAGCCTACTAGCGGGAGACCCCCAAGAGACCCAGTACTTC. Protein product: CAWSLLAGDPQETQYF. Full variable domain (remainder filled in from reference TRBV30 and TRBJ2-5): SQTIHQWPATLVQPVGSPLSLECTVEGTSNPNLYWYRQAAGRGLQLLFYSVGIGQISSEVPQNLSASRPQDRQFILSSKKLLLSDSGFYLCAWSLLAGDPQETQYFGPGTRLLVL.

V is TRBV5-1 and J is TRBJ2-1; TRBD2 agrees at 12 bases. There are 16 residues in the CDR3. The germline V gene encodes CDR1 SGHRS and CDR2 YFSETQ. Trimming cost V 2 bases and J 9 bases; bases outside gene matches: 9. The CDR3 DNA is TGCGCCAGCAGCTTCGGCGAGACTAGCGGGAGAGGTGAGCAGTTCTTC. Protein: CASSFGETSGRGEQFF.

The J gene is TRBJ1-5, the V gene TRBV28; 12 bases are a match to TRBD1. The junction had 8 bases not matched to a gene; V was cut back by 5 bases and J by 6 bases. The V gene's germline CDR1 is MDHEN and CDR2 SYDVKM. The CDR3 sequence is 16 residues long. CDR3 in DNA: TGTGCCAGCAGTCAACCCGGGACAGGGGGCTTTCAGCCCCAGCATTTT. Translation gives CASSQPGTGGFQPQHF.

The chain combines TRBV19 with TRBJ1-5, with TRBD1 matching over 7 bases. Trimming removed 4 bases from V and 1 base from J; junction bases left unmatched: 4. CDR1 is LNHDA, CDR2 SQIVND, per germline (reference sequence). The length of the CDR3 is 15 residues. DNA of the CDR3: TGTGCCAGTAGTAGGGGGACAGAAAGCAATCAGCCCCAGCATTTT. This gives the protein CASSRGTESNQPQHF.